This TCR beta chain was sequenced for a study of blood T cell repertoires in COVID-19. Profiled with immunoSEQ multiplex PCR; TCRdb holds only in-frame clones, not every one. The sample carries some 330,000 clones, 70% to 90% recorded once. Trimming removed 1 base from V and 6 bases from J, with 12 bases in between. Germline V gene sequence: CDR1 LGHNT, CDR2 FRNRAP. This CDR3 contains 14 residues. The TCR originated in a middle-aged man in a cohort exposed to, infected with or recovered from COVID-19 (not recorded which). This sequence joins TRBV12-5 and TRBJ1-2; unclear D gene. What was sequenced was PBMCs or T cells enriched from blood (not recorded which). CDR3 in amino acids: CASGLAGSGHGYTF. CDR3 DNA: TGTGCTAGTGGTTTGGCGGGATCCGGTCATGGCTACACCTTC.